This T cell receptor beta chain was recorded in a study of somatic mutations in cytotoxic T cells in rheumatoid arthritis. Study information: Collection of patient blood (30 ml EDTA) took place right after diagnosis, before any treatment.

Study findings and constraints: A rise in CD8+ clonality with age was seen in rheumatoid arthritis patients but not in healthy controls. With 65 patients examined, 7 or 8 had a largest CD8+ clone exceeding 20% of CD8+ cells.

The assay was immunoSEQ multiplex PCR, and TCRdb's table has in-frame clones only and misses some. The sample has 850 to 1,000 clones, about four fifths seen once. CD4+ cells and CD8+ cells were each obtained through positive magnetic bead selection, and their purity was assessed by flow cytometry. CDR1 and CDR2 (germline): SGHDT, YYEEEE. The CDR3 is made up of 12 amino acids. For this clone: Its antigen is unknown.

Material: CD8+ T cells sorted from blood. This receptor was taken from an older woman with rheumatoid arthritis. The genes are TRBV5-6 and TRBJ1-3; D uncertain. CDR3 amino acids: CAYRFSGNTIYF. As DNA, the CDR3 is TGTGCGTACCGGTTCTCTGGAAACACCATATATTTT.